This TCR beta chain was recovered during a study of T cell repertoires in cytomegalovirus infection. Looking at the study overall: Public TCR beta signature analysis indicated the presence of both CMV infection and matching HLA type. Study-wide results and caveats: Of the TCR beta families, the public ones yielded a cumulative frequency that identified carriers of CMV plus the relevant HLA. Ex vivo responses were dominated by HLA-C-restricted CMV-specific TCR beta clonotypes.

The CDR3 is made up of 16 amino acids. CDR1 SEHNR and CDR2 FQNEAQ come from the germline V gene (reference sequence). Between the trimmed V and J ends, which lost 4 bases and 0 bases, there was a span of 12 bases. This clonotype was detected ten times or more. Its antigen is not identified. Using its own MiXCR run on the reads, TCRdb lists one record per CDR3 protein. The sample has some 250,000 distinct CDR3 sequences; approximately 9% are singletons. The source is a human donor in good health (CMV status not recorded). Some clones in this sample may be carry-over from other donors' samples. The chain combines TRBV7-9 with TRBJ2-2, with D uncertain. Material: PBMCs. The CDR3 is CASSSRTVANTGELFF. The CDR3 DNA is TGTGCCAGCAGCTCCCGAACGGTAGCGAACACCGGGGAGCTGTTTTTT.